The rows below give T cell receptor beta chains drawn from one sample of a study of cytomegalovirus exposure and HLA in healthy donors. Profiling relied on immunoSEQ multiplex PCR, and the TCRdb table lists in-frame clones only, not all of them. The sample records fewer than 200,000 clones, 80% being singletons. Sequenced sample: PBMCs. Receptors originate from a woman between 50 and 59 years old in good health and CMV-seropositive. Each CDR3 is given with its conserved first and last residue. Each record gives: V gene, J gene, CDR3 protein.

>TRBV5-4|TRBJ2-7
CASSPGQGMWEQYF
>TRBV9|TRBJ1-1
CASSVSMTVGEAFF
>TRBV15|TRBJ1-1
CATSARAGVGTEAFF
>TRBV28|TRBJ1-1
CASSTGIMNTEAFF
>TRBV28|TRBJ2-7
CASSSPTYEQYF
>TRBV5-1|TRBJ1-5
CASSLQGADNQPQHF
>TRBV7-8|TRBJ2-7
CASSFLAGAEYEQYF
>TRBV29-1|TRBJ2-2
CSVELTGSGELFF
>TRBV6-5|TRBJ1-1
CASGTSGAEAFF
>TRBV11-2|TRBJ2-7
CAQQRSAGGNYEQYF
>TRBV19|TRBJ2-3
CASSITGSDTQYF
>TRBV27|TRBJ2-5
CASSQRRRTGSSETQYF
>TRBV5-4|TRBJ2-3
CASSFGLAGGLTDTQYF
>TRBV4-2|TRBJ2-7
CASSPPSTGVGYEQYF